This TCR beta chain was sequenced during a study of vaccination effects on CD4 cells after COVID-19. Study outcomes and limitations: By a late point after vaccination, infection- and vaccine-induced clones had shrunk markedly through clonal contraction.

As regards this clone: Its specificity is not known.

Germline V CDR1 and CDR2: SEHNR, FQNEAQ (reference sequence). V lost 5 bases and J lost 4, with 17 bases in between. The CDR3 is 16 residues long. With the ViraFEST assay, the study expanded antigen-specific CD4+ T cells using viral peptide pools, then sequenced them. Researchers isolated CD4+ T cells once ten to eleven days of culture had elapsed. Prior SARS-CoV-2 infection was absent in the vaccine recipients, as shown by negative nucleocapsid antibodies. Half of the medium was exchanged for IL-2 medium on both days 3 and 7. The protocol was immunoSEQ multiplex PCR, while the TCRdb copy is restricted to in-frame clones and leaves out a portion. The sample shows more than 40,000 clones, approximately 80% of them seen only once.

The chain employs TRBV7-9 and TRBJ2-2, with D perhaps TRBD2 (6 bases). This TCR was recovered from a human donor who received a COVID-19 vaccine. The input for sequencing was CD4+ T cells from PBMCs cultured with HCoV-NL63 spike peptides, taken before COVID-19 vaccination. The CDR3 reads CASSTTRGVPTGELFF. The DNA for the CDR3 is TGTGCCAGCAGCACCACCCGCGGGGTGCCCACCGGGGAGCTGTTTTTT.